The 30 T cell receptor beta chains reported below all come from one sample, sequenced in a study of a mutant IDH1 vaccine in newly diagnosed glioma. Documented time point: baseline, week 1 (first vaccination visit). The sample's treatment: pre-vaccination baseline after standard-of-care therapy. Here immunoSEQ multiplex PCR was the method, and the copy in TCRdb shows in-frame clones only, minus some. The sample yields 12,000 to 15,000 clones, around 89% seen once. The sequencing used PBMCs, collected from a glioma patient treated with radiotherapy, temozolomide or both. The receptors stem from a woman aged 40 to 50 with glioma. Some clones in this sample may be carry-over from other donors' samples.

The chain has TRBV5-6 and TRBJ2-6; D remains unclear. The V end lost 3 bases, the J end lost 4 bases, and 14 bases lay between the germline ends. Germline values: CDR1 SGHDT, CDR2 YYEEEE. There are 16 residues in the CDR3. CDR3: CASSWRVWPGANVLTF. In DNA, the CDR3 is TGTGCCAGCAGCTGGCGCGTGTGGCCCGGGGCCAACGTCCTGACTTTC.

DNA of the CDR3: TGTGCCAGCCTCAAGCTAGCGGGAGGAATCAATGAGCAGTTCTTC. It specifies CASLKLAGGINEQFF. This chain connects TRBV6-6 to TRBJ2-1; 11 bases agree with TRBD2. Germline CDR1 MNHNY, CDR2 SVGAGI (reference sequence). CDR3 length: 15 residues. V dropped 8 bases and J dropped 6; count of bases not matched to a gene: 9.

This clone was observed once. CDR3 amino acids: CASSYGNEQFF. The CDR3 DNA reads TGTGCCAGCAGTTACGGGAATGAGCAGTTCTTC. V usage is TRBV6-5 and J usage is TRBJ2-1; D not resolved. This CDR3 is 11 amino acids long. Germline assignment: CDR1 MNHEY and CDR2 SVGAGI. Trimming shortened V by 2 bases and J by 7 bases, and 3 bases separated the two germline ends.

This sequence joins TRBV27 and TRBJ1-1; a weak D match, TRBD1 (5 bases). The length of the CDR3 is 15 residues. Deletions cut 6 bases from V and 5 bases from J, with 19 bases between. Looked up from germline, CDR1 is MNHEY and CDR2 is SMNVEV (reference sequence). In nucleotides, the CDR3 is TGTGCCAGCAGCCCCCCGAGGGGCAGACGAACTGAAGCTTTCTTT. It translates to CASSPPRGRRTEAFF.

The chain employs TRBV29-1 and TRBJ1-1, with a tentative D call TRBD1 (6 bases). CDR3 length equals 15 residues. Trimming cost V 2 bases and J 1 base, with 14 bases left between them. The germline V gene encodes CDR1 SQVTM and CDR2 ANQGSEA. The CDR3 sequence: CSVEPGATGNTEAFF. The CDR3 nucleotides read TGCAGCGTTGAACCGGGGGCGACAGGGAACACTGAAGCTTTCTTT.

The rearrangement uses TRBV12-1 and TRBJ2-7. TRBV12-1 is tagged as a pseudogene. There are 10 residues in the CDR3. CDR3 DNA sequence: TGTGCCAGCATCGGCAGCGAGCAGTACTTC. Residues: CASIGSEQYF.

This CDR3 is CASSLVIAEAFF. CDR3 coding DNA: TGTGCCAGCAGCTTAGTAATAGCTGAAGCTTTCTTT. The chain has TRBV7-9 and TRBJ1-1; D is unresolved. V was pared by 1 base and J by 6 bases, with 6 bases between. CDR3 length: 12 amino acids. The germline CDR1 and CDR2 sequences are SEHNR and FQNEAQ (reference sequence). The whole variable domain, remainder taken from reference TRBV7-9 and TRBJ1-1, is DTGVSQNPRHKITKRGQNVTFRCDPISEHNRLYWYRQTLGQGPEFLTYFQNEAQLEKSRLLSDRFSAERPKGSFSTLEIQRTEQGDSAMYLCASSLVIAEAFFGQGTRLTVV.

V and J are TRBV2 and TRBJ2-3; D is undetermined. Germline V gives CDR1 SNHLY, CDR2 FYNNEI. Trimming shortened V by 8 bases and J by 3 bases, and 15 bases separated the two germline ends. The CDR3 totals 14 residues. The CDR3 here is CASALTVGTDTQYF. The CDR3 DNA reads as TGTGCCAGCGCCCTCACGGTGGGGACAGATACGCAGTATTTT.

The chain uses TRBV7-8 and TRBJ1-1; D unresolved. Germline values: CDR1 SGHVS, CDR2 FQNEAQ. CDR3 length: 10 residues. Between the trimmed V and J ends, which lost 7 bases and 1 base, there was a span of 1 base. CDR3 nucleotides: TGTGCCAGCAAGAACACTGAAGCTTTCTTT. Its translation is CASKNTEAFF.

The chain is built from TRBV6-1 and TRBJ1-1; D unresolved. The V end lost 4 bases, the J end lost 0 bases, and 6 bases lay between the germline ends. Per the germline V gene, CDR1 is MNHNS and CDR2 is SASEGT. The CDR3 totals 13 residues. The CDR3 coding sequence is TGTGCCAGCAGTGGGAGATTGAACACTGAAGCTTTCTTT. It is translated as CASSGRLNTEAFF.

The chain employs TRBV6-5 and TRBJ2-7; D is undetermined. CDR1 MNHEY and CDR2 SVGAGI come from the germline V gene. V was shortened by 4 bases and J by 5 bases, with 6 bases between the two germline ends. This CDR3 is built from 11 residues. The CDR3 region is CASSSLNEQYF. The CDR3 region has the DNA TGTGCCAGCAGTTCCCTAAACGAGCAGTACTTC.

V and J are TRBV19 and TRBJ1-1, with 7 nucleotides matching TRBD1. Per germline, CDR1 LNHDA and CDR2 SQIVND (reference sequence). The CDR3 consists of 11 residues. Trimming removed 9 bases from V and 5 bases from J; junction bases left unmatched: 3. CDR3 DNA sequence: TGTGCCAGCAGGGGGTGGACTGAAGCTTTCTTT. Translating gives CASRGWTEAFF. Full variable domain (missing parts from reference TRBV19 and TRBJ1-1): DGGITQSPKYLFRKEGQNVTLSCEQNLNHDAMYWYRQDPGQGLRLIYYSQIVNDFQKGDIAEGYSVSREKKESFPLTVTSAQKNPTAFYLCASRGWTEAFFGQGTRLTVV.

The V call is TRBV11-2, the J call TRBJ2-7; D uncertain. V gave up 1 base and J gave up 2 bases, with 9 bases separating them. This CDR3 comprises 14 residues. Germline loops: CDR1 SGHAT, CDR2 FQNNGV. The CDR3 DNA reads TGTGCCAGCAGCTTAGGCGTCTCGGCCTACGAGCAGTACTTC. Amino acid sequence: CASSLGVSAYEQYF.

The V and J genes are TRBV19 and TRBJ1-1; TRBD1 aligns across 10 bases. J was trimmed by 4 bases and V by 1 base; bases with no gene match: 6. Germline V gene sequence: CDR1 LNHDA, CDR2 SQIVND (reference sequence). The CDR3 loop spans 16 amino acids. CDR3 DNA sequence: TGTGCCAGTAGTATAGTACCGGGACAGGGGTTCACTGAAGCTTTCTTT. Its translation is CASSIVPGQGFTEAFF.

The chain is built from TRBV5-6 and TRBJ1-5; D ambiguous. The CDR3 is 16 amino acids. V lost 0 bases, J lost 6 bases, and 16 bases lay in between. The germline V gene encodes CDR1 SGHDT and CDR2 YYEEEE. The CDR3 DNA reads as TGTGCCAGCAGCTTGGTCAACGAGGGTGGGTCTCAGCCCCAGCATTTT. Encoded protein: CASSLVNEGGSQPQHF.

The J gene is TRBJ2-7, the V gene TRBV13, with TRBD1 matching over 8 bases. CDR3 size: 14 residues. J lost 2 bases, V lost 4 bases, and 4 bases had no gene match. From germline, CDR1 is PRHDT and CDR2 FYEKMQ (reference sequence). CDR3 region: CASSSTGEPYEQYF. CDR3 nucleotides: TGTGCCAGCAGCTCGACAGGGGAGCCCTACGAGCAGTACTTC.

This clone was seen only a few times. V gene TRBV30 combines with J gene TRBJ1-1; the D is unclear. The CDR3 runs 12 residues. CDR1 and CDR2 (germline): GTSNPN, SVGIG (reference sequence). V gave up 3 bases and J gave up 0 bases, with 5 bases separating them. In DNA form, the CDR3 reads TGTGCCTGGAGCCCCCTGAACACTGAAGCTTTCTTT. Amino acids: CAWSPLNTEAFF.

The rearrangement joins TRBV6-1 to TRBJ2-3, with D uncertain. The CDR3 runs 12 residues. The V and J ends lost 3 bases and 5 bases respectively, with 6 bases between them. From germline, CDR1 is MNHNS and CDR2 SASEGT. Here the CDR3 reads CASSDGQDTQYF. CDR3 coding DNA: TGTGCCAGCAGTGACGGGCAAGATACGCAGTATTTT.

The V call is TRBV18, the J call TRBJ1-5; TRBD1 matches at 8 bases. After removal of 4 bases from V and 1 base from J, the junction contained 3 bases not matched to a gene. CDR3 size: 15 residues. Germline CDR1 is KGHSH and CDR2 is LQKENI. In DNA form, the CDR3 reads TGTGCCAGCTCACTACAGGGGGGAAGCAATCAGCCCCAGCATTTT. Translated: CASSLQGGSNQPQHF.

V is TRBV2 and J is TRBJ2-5, with TRBD2 matching 13 bases. CDR1 is SNHLY and CDR2 is FYNNEI in the germline V gene. V shed 6 bases, J shed 2 bases, and the junction held 3 bases outside the gene matches. There are 15 residues in the CDR3. CDR3 residues: CASRGTSGAQETQYF. The CDR3 coding sequence is TGTGCCAGCAGGGGGACTAGCGGGGCTCAAGAGACCCAGTACTTC.

V and J are TRBV30 and TRBJ1-1; D call uncertain. Trimming removed 0 bases from V and 6 bases from J, with 8 bases in between. This CDR3 is 12 amino acids long. Germline V lookup: CDR1 GTSNPN, CDR2 SVGIG (reference sequence). As DNA, the CDR3 is TGTGCCTGGAGTGTATTTTCTCCTGAAGCTTTCTTT. Protein product: CAWSVFSPEAFF.

The chain recombines TRBV19 with TRBJ2-7; TRBD1 agrees at 9 bases. CDR1 and CDR2 from the germline V gene are LNHDA and SQIVND (reference sequence). The V and J ends lost 5 bases and 2 bases, in that order; junction bases with no gene match: 4. This CDR3 has 14 amino acids. CDR3 sequence (DNA): TGTGCCAGTAGTTTCCGGGACAGGGCCTACGAGCAGTACTTC. It translates to CASSFRDRAYEQYF.

The chain combines TRBV18 with TRBJ2-5, with TRBD2 identical over 7 bases. The length of the CDR3 is 15 residues. Trimming took 5 bases from V and 0 from J; bases not matched to a gene: 6. From germline, CDR1 is KGHSH and CDR2 LQKENI. CDR3 DNA: TGTGCCAGCTCAAAGGGACTACTGTACCAAGAGACCCAGTACTTC. It specifies CASSKGLLYQETQYF.

The chain links TRBV6-5 to TRBJ1-6, with D unresolved. Trimming stripped 2 bases from V and 10 bases from J, with 9 bases between. Germline CDR1 and CDR2: MNHEY and SVGAGI. The length of the CDR3 is 13 residues. This chain's CDR3 is CASSYHNGSPLHF. CDR3 nucleotide sequence: TGTGCCAGCAGTTACCATAACGGGTCACCCCTCCACTTT.

This clone was recorded only once. The genes are TRBV25-1 and TRBJ1-2; D unresolved. V was clipped by 2 bases and J by 7 bases, with 5 bases between them. The CDR3 contains 11 residues. In germline, CDR1 is MGHDK, CDR2 SYGVNS. The CDR3 DNA sequence: TGTGCCAGCAGTGAAGGCCCTGGCTACACCTTC. Its protein product is CASSEGPGYTF.

The chain has TRBV6-4 and TRBJ1-5, with a tentative D call TRBD1 (5 bases). This CDR3 has 13 residues. V was shortened by 3 bases and J by 4 bases, with 7 bases between the two germline ends. Germline V lookup: CDR1 MRHNA, CDR2 SNTAGT. DNA of the CDR3: TGTGCCAGCAGTGAACAGGCAAATCAGCCCCAGCATTTT. This codes for CASSEQANQPQHF.

The chain recombines TRBV7-9 with TRBJ2-7; D may be TRBD1 or TRBD2 (5 bases each). Per the germline V gene, CDR1 is SEHNR and CDR2 is FQNEAQ (reference sequence). V lost 4 bases and J lost 9, with 19 bases in between. The CDR3 contains 14 residues. CDR3 protein: CASSSPGAQAVQYF. As DNA, the CDR3 is TGTGCCAGCAGCTCCCCCGGGGCCCAAGCGGTGCAGTACTTC.

This clone was detected once. One end of the junction is discordant with germline, which a read error may explain. This chain links TRBV12-5 with TRBJ1-6, with D possibly being TRBD1 (5 bases). Per germline, CDR1 LGHNT and CDR2 FRNRAP. The CDR3 consists of 14 residues. CDR3 in amino acids: CASGLGRLNSPLHF. In DNA, the CDR3 is TGTGCTAGTGGCTTGGGACGGCTTAATTCACCCCTCCACTTT. The variable domain in full, completed from reference TRBV12-5 and TRBJ1-6, reads DARVTQTPRHKVTEMGQEVTMRCQPILGHNTVFWYRQTMMQGLELLAYFRNRAPLDDSGMPKDRFSAEMPDATLATLKIQPSEPRDSAVYFCASGLGRLNSPLHFGNGTRLTVT.

The rearrangement joins TRBV19 to TRBJ1-5, with 11 bases aligning to TRBD1. V dropped 5 bases and J dropped 6; count of bases not matched to a gene: 6. Germline V CDR1 and CDR2: LNHDA, SQIVND (reference sequence). This CDR3 contains 15 residues. DNA for the CDR3: TGTGCCAGTAGTCCCGGACAGGGGGCGCCTCAGCCCCAGCATTTT. It specifies CASSPGQGAPQPQHF.

V usage is TRBV28 and J usage is TRBJ1-2, with a weak D call TRBD1 (5 bases). The ends were cut back, 5 bases at V and 8 bases at J, with 15 bases in the middle. The CDR3 has 13 residues. Germline V gene sequence: CDR1 MDHEN, CDR2 SYDVKM. This CDR3 reads CASSPLGGMGYTF. The CDR3 nucleotides read TGTGCCAGCAGTCCCCTGGGGGGGATGGGCTACACCTTC.